This T cell receptor (beta chain) was observed in a study of cytomegalovirus exposure and HLA in healthy donors. The study's findings and limits: Cytomegalovirus status was reportedly diagnosed by the classifier with high specificity and sensitivity.

In its sample, this clone was seen once. What it recognizes is unknown. Here immunoSEQ multiplex PCR was the method, and the copy in TCRdb shows in-frame clones only, minus some. The sample carries approximately 230,000 clones, about 90% recorded once. Germline lookup yields CDR1 SGHTA and CDR2 FQGNSA. The CDR3 is made up of 16 amino acids. Trimming shortened V by 3 bases and J by 6 bases, and 18 bases separated the two germline ends. The chain joins TRBV7-2 to TRBJ1-5; a weak D match, TRBD1 (6 bases). Sequenced input: PBMCs. The clonotype was recovered from a man younger than 30 in good health and CMV-seropositive. The CDR3 sequence is CASSLATGSGGQPQHF. In DNA form, the CDR3 reads TGTGCCAGCAGCTTGGCTACAGGGTCTGGCGGTCAGCCCCAGCATTTT.